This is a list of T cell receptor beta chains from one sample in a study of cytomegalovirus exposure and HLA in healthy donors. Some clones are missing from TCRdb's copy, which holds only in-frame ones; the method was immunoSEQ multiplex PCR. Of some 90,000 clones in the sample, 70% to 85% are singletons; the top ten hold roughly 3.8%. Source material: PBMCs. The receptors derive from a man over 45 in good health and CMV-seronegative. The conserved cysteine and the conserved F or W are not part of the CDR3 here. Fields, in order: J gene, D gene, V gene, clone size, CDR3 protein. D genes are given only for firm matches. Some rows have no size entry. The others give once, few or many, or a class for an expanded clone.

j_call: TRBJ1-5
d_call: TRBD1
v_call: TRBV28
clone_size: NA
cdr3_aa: ASSPGGTDSNQPQH

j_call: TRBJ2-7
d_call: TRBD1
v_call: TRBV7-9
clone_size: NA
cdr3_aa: SSSLAPTGKSYEQY

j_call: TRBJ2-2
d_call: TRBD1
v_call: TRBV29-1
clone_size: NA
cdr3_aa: SVVTGWSGELF

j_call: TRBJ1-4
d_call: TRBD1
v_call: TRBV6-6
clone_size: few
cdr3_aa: ASSTGDATNEKLF

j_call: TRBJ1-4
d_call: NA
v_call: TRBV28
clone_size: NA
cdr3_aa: AGKRGGAKDEKLF

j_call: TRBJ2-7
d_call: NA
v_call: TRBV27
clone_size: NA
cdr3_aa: ASSPAPGTYEQY

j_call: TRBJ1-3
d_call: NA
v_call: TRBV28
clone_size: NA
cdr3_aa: ASKGFSGNTIY

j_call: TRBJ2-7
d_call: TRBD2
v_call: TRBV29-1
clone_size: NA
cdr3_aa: SVESGSSYEQY

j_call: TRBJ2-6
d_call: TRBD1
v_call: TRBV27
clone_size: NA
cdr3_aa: ASKVTGAGANVLT

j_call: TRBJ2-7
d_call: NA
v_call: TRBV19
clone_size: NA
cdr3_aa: ASSITARGGYEQY

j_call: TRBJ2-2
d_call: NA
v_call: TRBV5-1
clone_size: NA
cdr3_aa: ASRSDSYGELF

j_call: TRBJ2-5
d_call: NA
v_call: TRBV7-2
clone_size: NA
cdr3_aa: ASSLQAGGETQY

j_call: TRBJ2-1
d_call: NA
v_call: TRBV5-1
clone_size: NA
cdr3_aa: ASSGGTEGEQF

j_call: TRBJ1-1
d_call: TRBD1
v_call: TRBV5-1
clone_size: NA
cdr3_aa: ASSPTGTGPGNTEAF

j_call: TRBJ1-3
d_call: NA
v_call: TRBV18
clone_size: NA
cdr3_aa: ASSPGQTGNTIY

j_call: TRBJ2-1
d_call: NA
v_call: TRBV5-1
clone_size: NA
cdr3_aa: ASSSDRGLSGGYNEQF

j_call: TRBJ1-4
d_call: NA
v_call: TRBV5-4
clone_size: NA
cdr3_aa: ASSEAGGAPNEKLF

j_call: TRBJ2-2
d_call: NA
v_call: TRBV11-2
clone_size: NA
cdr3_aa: ASSVRRGPSNTGELF

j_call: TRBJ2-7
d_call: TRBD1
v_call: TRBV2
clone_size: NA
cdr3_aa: ASSESPGQGPYEQY

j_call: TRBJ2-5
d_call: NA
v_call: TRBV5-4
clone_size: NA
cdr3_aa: ASSLGRAETQY

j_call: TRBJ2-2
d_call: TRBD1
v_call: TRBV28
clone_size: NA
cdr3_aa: ASSPLDRLNTGELF

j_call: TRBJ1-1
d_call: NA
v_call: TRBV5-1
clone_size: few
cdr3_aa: ASSLNPPGGVGTEAF

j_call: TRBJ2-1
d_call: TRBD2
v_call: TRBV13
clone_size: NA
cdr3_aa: ASSRGGEMDHEQF

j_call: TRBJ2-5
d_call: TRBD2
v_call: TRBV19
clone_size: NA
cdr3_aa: ASTLMGGNRTQETQY

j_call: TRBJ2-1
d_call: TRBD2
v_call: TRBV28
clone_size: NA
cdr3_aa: ASSGSSGSSYNEQF